Listed below are T cell receptor beta chains from one sample, sequenced in a study of OX40 agonist ivuxolimab in advanced cancers. Using immunoSEQ multiplex PCR, the repertoire was profiled, and TCRdb retains in-frame clones only, with some absent. The sample has 65,000 to 75,000 clones; 85% to 90% are singletons. This specimen was CD4+ or CD8+ T cells sorted from blood, taken in a trial of the OX40 agonist ivuxolimab. The receptors derive from an adult with an advanced solid tumor such as melanoma, head and neck, liver or kidney cancer. Each CDR3 is given with its conserved first and last residue. A D gene is named only where the DNA matches it firmly. Clone size is stated in some rows and not others, as once, few, many or a class when expanded.

D	V	J	size	CDR3	DNA
TRBD1	TRBV7-3	TRBJ2-5	NA	CASSPTGGGETQYF	TGTGCCAGCAGCCCGACAGGGGGCGGTGAGACCCAGTACTTC
TRBD2	TRBV7-2	TRBJ2-5	NA	CASSSWTSGGSRETQYF	TGTGCCAGCAGCTCGTGGACTAGCGGGGGGAGTCGAGAGACCCAGTACTTC
TRBD2	TRBV4-1	TRBJ2-1	NA	CASSPTSGGVGNEQFF	TGCGCCAGCAGCCCTACTAGCGGGGGGGTGGGCAATGAGCAGTTCTTC
NA	TRBV28	TRBJ2-1	NA	CASSPPGGYVREQFF	TGTGCCAGCAGTCCGCCAGGTGGTTATGTGCGTGAGCAGTTCTTC
TRBD1	TRBV30	TRBJ1-1	medium-sized	CAWSVPGGGAGAFF	TGTGCCTGGAGTGTACCGGGAGGGGGCGCGGGTGCTTTCTTT
NA	TRBV9	TRBJ2-2	NA	CASRETGMGTGELFF	TGTGCCAGCAGAGAAACAGGGATGGGGACCGGGGAGCTGTTTTTT
TRBD1	TRBV9	TRBJ2-5	NA	CASSVEGDRQETQYF	TGTGCCAGCAGCGTAGAGGGGGACAGGCAAGAGACCCAGTACTTC
TRBD1	TRBV9	TRBJ2-2	NA	CASSVVSGGASGELFF	TGTGCCAGCAGCGTAGTGTCAGGGGGCGCGTCCGGGGAGCTGTTTTTT
NA	TRBV4-3	TRBJ2-7	NA	CASSQVKATIYEQYF	TGCGCCAGCAGCCAAGTTAAGGCGACGATCTACGAGCAGTACTTC
NA	TRBV7-2	TRBJ2-1	NA	CASSLNSAIAGLEQFF	TGTGCCAGCAGCTTAAATTCGGCCATCGCGGGTCTTGAGCAGTTCTTC
NA	TRBV28	TRBJ1-4	NA	CASSRGTVEKLFF	TGTGCCAGCTCCAGAGGGACGGTTGAAAAACTGTTTTTT
TRBD1	TRBV5-1	TRBJ2-7	NA	CASSSRDRVDEQYF	TGCGCCAGCAGCTCCCGCGACAGGGTAGACGAGCAGTACTTC
NA	TRBV5-1	TRBJ1-1	NA	CASSLVTENTEAFF	TGCGCCAGCAGCCTAGTAACAGAGAACACTGAAGCTTTCTTT
NA	TRBV9	TRBJ2-3	NA	CASSPFIRASTDTQYF	TGTGCCAGCAGCCCATTTATAAGGGCTAGCACAGATACGCAGTATTTT
TRBD2	TRBV29-1	TRBJ2-7	NA	CSVSGGGTYEQYF	TGCAGCGTTAGCGGGGGGGGAACCTACGAGCAGTACTTC
NA	TRBV7-3	TRBJ2-1	NA	CASSLFPGDEQFF	TGTGCCAGCAGCTTATTCCCGGGCGATGAGCAGTTCTTC
NA	TRBV11-2	TRBJ2-2	few	CASSLGGGRVTGELFF	TGTGCCAGCAGCCTAGGGGGAGGCAGGGTGACCGGGGAGCTGTTTTTT